This T cell receptor beta chain was retrieved from a study of blood T cell repertoires in COVID-19. Looking at the study overall: Some COVID-19 samples were acute and others convalescent; all came from the United States, Italy and Spain.

V dropped 7 bases and J dropped 5; count of bases not matched to a gene: 6. The CDR3 runs to 13 residues. Sequencing was performed with immunoSEQ multiplex PCR; in TCRdb, only in-frame clones are kept and a portion is missing. The sample has roughly 130,000 clones; about four fifths are singletons. Individuals drawn from around 25 US areas were roughly 18 to 100 years old. Donors in Cohort 3 counted as recovered after two negative PCRs, clearance, or symptom resolution. The clonotype comes from a man aged 50 to 60 who had recovered from COVID-19. The J gene is TRBJ1-2, the V gene TRBV12-3 or TRBV12-4; 8 bases are a match to TRBD1. The sequencing sample was made of PBMCs or T cells enriched from blood (not recorded which). The CDR3 DNA sequence: TGTGCCAGCACCCCGGGACAGGCATATGGCTACACCTTC. As protein: CASTPGQAYGYTF.